Listed here are 28 T cell receptor beta chains from one sample, sequenced in a study of blood T cell repertoires in COVID-19. Libraries were prepared by immunoSEQ multiplex PCR; TCRdb keeps only in-frame clonotypes and omits some of them. The sample lists 85,000 to 90,000 clones; about nine tenths were seen once. Material: peripheral blood. The origin of the receptors is a human donor in a cohort sampled during active COVID-19.

This clone was recorded only once. The CDR3 nucleotides are TGTGCCAGCAGCTCACTAGCGGCCTACAATGAGCAGTTCTTC. Protein sequence: CASSSLAAYNEQFF. V and J are TRBV7-9 and TRBJ2-1; 8 positions match TRBD2. Germline CDR1 reads SEHNR; CDR2 reads FQNEAQ (reference sequence). This CDR3 has 14 amino acids. The V gene end was trimmed by 4 bases and the J gene end by 2 bases; junction bases not matched to a gene: 1.

The sample holds a few counts of this clone. This chain uses TRBV30 with TRBJ2-2; TRBD2 matches at 7 bases. The length of the CDR3 is 15 residues. The germline V gene has CDR1 GTSNPN and CDR2 SVGIG (reference sequence). The V segment lost 8 bases and the J segment 3 bases; nucleotides outside the gene matches: 12. The CDR3 region has the DNA TGTGCCGGACCCAGGAGGACTAGTCACACCGGGGAGCTGTTTTTT. Translating it yields CAGPRRTSHTGELFF.

The V and J genes are TRBV30 and TRBJ1-1; tentatively, D is TRBD1 (5 bases). This CDR3 region has 16 residues. V lost 6 bases to trimming and J lost 3 bases, with 23 bases between them. Germline V lookup: CDR1 GTSNPN, CDR2 SVGIG (reference sequence). The CDR3 DNA is TGTGCCTGCGGGGGGTCAGCTAGGTATTTGGACACTGAAGCTTTCTTT. This encodes CACGGSARYLDTEAFF.

The chain carries TRBV10-3 and TRBJ1-1, with 7 bases matching TRBD1. This CDR3 spans 14 amino acids. Germline assignment: CDR1 ENHRY and CDR2 SYGVKD. Trimming removed 9 bases from V and 2 bases from J; junction bases left unmatched: 9. The CDR3 DNA sequence: TGTGCCATTAATCCCGGGACAGCAAACACTGAAGCTTTCTTT. Its protein product is CAINPGTANTEAFF.

V usage is TRBV11-3 and J usage is TRBJ2-1; 10 bases are a match to TRBD2. Germline V gene sequence: CDR1 SGHNT, CDR2 YENEEA. This CDR3 is built from 14 residues. Germline trimming cut 3 bases from V and 9 bases from J; bases unmatched to any gene: 5. CDR3 sequence reads: CASSFLAGDGEQFF. CDR3 DNA: TGTGCCAGCAGCTTCCTAGCGGGAGATGGTGAGCAGTTCTTC.

The chain recombines TRBV7-8 with TRBJ1-5; the D is unclear. The CDR3 runs to 14 residues. The V end was cut by 2 bases, the J end by 5 bases, with 10 bases between. Germline CDR1 SGHVS, CDR2 FQNEAQ. CDR3 in amino acids: CASSLMETDQPQHF. The CDR3 coding sequence is TGTGCCAGCAGCTTAATGGAGACCGATCAGCCCCAGCATTTT.

The V gene is TRBV7-8, the J gene TRBJ2-5; D is perhaps TRBD1 (6 bases). V lost 4 bases and J lost 2, with 11 bases in between. CDR1 SGHVS and CDR2 FQNEAQ come from the germline V gene. The CDR3 has 14 residues. Written as DNA, the CDR3 is TGTGCCAGCAGCTCACAGGGCTGGCAAGAGACCCAGTACTTC. Its translation is CASSSQGWQETQYF.

The CDR3 sequence: CALLRGNSPLHF. As DNA, the CDR3 is TGTGCGCTACTCAGGGGTAATTCACCCCTCCACTTT. This chain uses TRBV30 with TRBJ1-6; perhaps TRBD1 as D (6 bases). The germline gives CDR1 GTSNPN, CDR2 SVGIG (reference sequence). The CDR3 covers 12 residues.

The chain couples TRBV7-8 to TRBJ2-3; 9 bases align to TRBD2. Trimming took 3 bases from V and 0 from J; bases not matched to a gene: 4. Germline CDR1 and CDR2: SGHVS and FQNEAQ. CDR3 length: 16 amino acids. The CDR3 DNA follows: TGTGCCAGCAGCTTGCGGACTAGCGTGAGCACAGATACGCAGTATTTT. It specifies CASSLRTSVSTDTQYF.

The chain employs TRBV5-1 and TRBJ1-4; D ambiguous. V was pared by 4 bases and J by 4 bases, with 14 bases between. The CDR3 spans 15 residues. Germline V gene data show CDR1 as SGHRS and CDR2 as YFSETQ. Here the CDR3 reads CASSPMEGLNEKLFF. The CDR3 DNA reads TGCGCCAGCAGCCCCATGGAGGGCCTTAATGAAAAACTGTTTTTT.

The CDR3 nucleotides are TGTGCCAGCAGTAGCCAGGGCTACAATGAGCAGTTCTTC. It translates to CASSSQGYNEQFF. The chain has TRBV5-4 and TRBJ2-1; D perhaps matches TRBD1 (5 bases). The CDR3 loop spans 13 amino acids. Per germline, CDR1 SGHNT and CDR2 YYREEE (reference sequence). V was cut by 5 bases and J by 3 bases, with 9 bases left in between. Full variable domain (rest looked up from reference TRBV5-4 and TRBJ2-1): ETGVTQSPTHLIKTRGQQVTLRCSSQSGHNTVSWYQQALGQGPQFIFQYYREEENGRGNFPPRFSGLQFPNYSSELNVNALELDDSALYLCASSSQGYNEQFFGPGTRLTVL.

The chain employs TRBV19 and TRBJ1-4, with 10 bases lining up with TRBD1. The V gene end was trimmed by 5 bases and the J gene end by 7 bases; junction bases not matched to a gene: 7. The CDR3 totals 15 residues. The germline gives CDR1 LNHDA, CDR2 SQIVND (reference sequence). CDR3 coding DNA: TGTGCCAGTAGTTCCCGACAGGGGGCCAGTGAAAAACTGTTTTTT. Protein sequence: CASSSRQGASEKLFF.

The chain's CDR3 is CACLTPRGQTSYGYTF. CDR3 DNA: TGTGCCTGCCTTACGCCCCGGGGACAGACCAGCTATGGCTACACCTTC. V is TRBV30 and J is TRBJ1-2, with 7 bases lining up with TRBD1. With 6 bases clipped from V and 4 bases from J, the junction kept 17 bases outside the gene matches. This CDR3 has 16 amino acids. The germline V gene has CDR1 GTSNPN and CDR2 SVGIG (reference sequence).

The chain links TRBV5-1 to TRBJ2-3, with 10 bases aligning to TRBD2. Unmatched junction bases numbered 4, after V lost 0 bases and J lost 6 bases. This CDR3 spans 15 amino acids. Looked up from germline, CDR1 is SGHRS and CDR2 is YFSETQ. The CDR3 sequence: CASSLERGGRDTQYF. CDR3 nucleotide sequence: TGCGCCAGCAGCTTGGAGCGGGGGGGCCGGGATACGCAGTATTTT.

About this clone: One end of the junction is discordant with germline, which a read error may explain. The chain is built from TRBV4-2 and TRBJ2-7, with TRBD2 matching over 7 bases. Germline CDR1 reads LGHNA; CDR2 reads YNFKEQ. The CDR3 is 16 amino acids. CDR3 sequence: CASSKEGTTLAGEQYF. The CDR3 DNA reads as TGTGCCAGCAGCAAAGAAGGGACTACTCTTGCGGGGGAGCAGTACTTC.

The rearrangement uses TRBV7-8 and TRBJ2-1, with a possible D match to TRBD2 (5 bases). Germline assignment: CDR1 SGHVS and CDR2 FQNEAQ. The CDR3 is 15 amino acids. V lost 5 bases to trimming and J lost 0 bases, with 11 bases between them. Here the CDR3 reads CASSRLEGSYNEQFF. The CDR3 DNA follows: TGTGCCAGCAGCAGATTAGAGGGCTCCTACAATGAGCAGTTCTTC.

J is TRBJ2-7 and V is TRBV11-2; D is possibly TRBD1 (5 bases). This CDR3 comprises 16 residues. Trimming shortened V by 5 bases and J by 2 bases, and 19 bases separated the two germline ends. Germline CDR1 SGHAT, CDR2 FQNNGV. The CDR3 loop is CASSRALPTEAYEQYF. In DNA, the CDR3 is TGTGCCAGCAGCAGAGCCCTCCCGACAGAAGCCTACGAGCAGTACTTC.

J is TRBJ2-1 and V is TRBV28, with TRBD2 matching 7 bases. Germline V gives CDR1 MDHEN, CDR2 SYDVKM. This CDR3 is built from 17 residues. The ends lost 2 bases at V and 6 bases at J; junction bases unmatched: 13. The CDR3: CASSLRLGREMGNEQFF. CDR3 coding DNA: TGTGCCAGCAGTTTACGCCTAGGGCGGGAGATGGGCAATGAGCAGTTCTTC.

J is TRBJ2-2 and V is TRBV21-1; TRBD1 is the table's D call, not checked against the DNA. TRBV21-1 is designated a pseudogene. This CDR3 contains 14 residues. CDR3: CASSDDRDCGELFF. CDR3 in DNA: TGTGCCAGCAGCGATGACAGGGATTGCGGGGAGCTGTTTTTT.

The J gene is TRBJ2-7, the V gene TRBV28; D possibly corresponds to TRBD1 (6 bases). This CDR3 region has 15 residues. Trimming pared 7 bases from V and 1 base from J, leaving 17 bases between. Germline V gene lookup returns CDR1 MDHEN and CDR2 SYDVKM. For the CDR3, the DNA is TGTGCCAGCATTGGGGGCCCCGAGGGGTCCTACGAGCAGTACTTC. Protein product: CASIGGPEGSYEQYF.

V is TRBV28 and J is TRBJ2-4, with 9 bases lining up with TRBD2. This CDR3 has 19 residues. The germline CDR1 and CDR2 sequences are MDHEN and SYDVKM. Trimming took 5 bases from V and 0 from J; bases not matched to a gene: 14. The CDR3 loop reads CASSIRLYSGSGAKNIQYF. DNA of the CDR3: TGTGCCAGCAGTATCCGACTCTATAGCGGGAGTGGAGCCAAAAACATTCAGTACTTC.

The chain has TRBV30 and TRBJ1-5; 11 bases are a match to TRBD1. With 3 bases clipped from V and 7 bases from J, the junction kept 2 bases outside the gene matches. CDR1 GTSNPN and CDR2 SVGIG come from the germline V gene (reference sequence). CDR3 length equals 13 residues. CDR3 sequence (DNA): TGTGCCTGGAGCCGGACAGGGGGCCAGCCCCAGCATTTT. Translating it yields CAWSRTGGQPQHF.

This rearrangement joins TRBV27 to TRBJ1-4; D is perhaps TRBD1 (5 bases). Germline CDR1 and CDR2: MNHEY and SMNVEV (reference sequence). The CDR3 contains 15 residues. Trimming left V 7 bases short and J 7 bases short, with 19 bases between. The CDR3 bases are TGTGCCAGCACTCTCACTGGGGGGAGCCGTGAAAAACTGTTTTTT. It translates to CASTLTGGSREKLFF. The complete variable domain, with remaining parts taken from reference TRBV27 and TRBJ1-4, reads EAQVTQNPRYLITVTGKKLTVTCSQNMNHEYMSWYRQDPGLGLRQIYYSMNVEVTDKGDVPEGYKVSRKEKRNFPLILESPSPNQTSLYFCASTLTGGSREKLFFGSGTQLSVL.

V gene TRBV5-1 combines with J gene TRBJ2-5, with 12 bases aligning to TRBD1. The V gene end was trimmed by 0 bases and the J gene end by 5 bases; junction bases not matched to a gene: 5. This CDR3 is built from 16 residues. CDR1 SGHRS and CDR2 YFSETQ come from the germline V gene. CDR3 bases: TGCGCCAGCAGCTTGGGGGACAGGGGGCAATTTGAGACCCAGTACTTC. This sequence encodes CASSLGDRGQFETQYF.

The rearrangement links TRBV18 to TRBJ2-7; TRBD2 aligns across 10 bases. V shed 6 bases and J 1 base; nucleotides not matched to a gene: 6. CDR1 is KGHSH, CDR2 LQKENI, per germline. This CDR3 contains 15 residues. The CDR3 DNA follows: TGTGCCAGCTCCCCCGGACTAGCGGCTTCCTACGAGCAGTACTTC. It specifies CASSPGLAASYEQYF.

The chain has TRBV28 and TRBJ2-5; the match to TRBD1 covers 8 bases. The CDR3 is 13 amino acids. V shed 1 base, J shed 5 bases, and the junction held 0 bases outside the gene matches. Germline CDR1 reads MDHEN; CDR2 reads SYDVKM. This CDR3 is CASSLSGGETQYF. The CDR3 DNA reads TGTGCCAGCAGTTTATCAGGGGGCGAGACCCAGTACTTC.

The gene calls are TRBV29-1 and TRBJ2-3; a weak D match, TRBD1 (6 bases). V was clipped by 0 bases and J by 0 bases, with 16 bases between them. CDR1 SQVTM and CDR2 ANQGSEA come from the germline V gene. This CDR3 spans 17 amino acids. Here the CDR3 DNA reads TGCAGCGTTGAAGAGAGGGTGACAGGCACTAGCACAGATACGCAGTATTTT. Translating gives CSVEERVTGTSTDTQYF.

The V and J genes are TRBV11-2 and TRBJ1-2; TRBD1 aligns across 7 bases. Germline CDR1 is SGHAT and CDR2 is FQNNGV. The CDR3 has 13 residues. The V segment lost 6 bases and the J segment 8 bases; nucleotides outside the gene matches: 9. The CDR3 nucleotides are TGTGCCAGCAGTCGTCGACAGGGCGAAGGCTACACCTTC. Protein sequence: CASSRRQGEGYTF.